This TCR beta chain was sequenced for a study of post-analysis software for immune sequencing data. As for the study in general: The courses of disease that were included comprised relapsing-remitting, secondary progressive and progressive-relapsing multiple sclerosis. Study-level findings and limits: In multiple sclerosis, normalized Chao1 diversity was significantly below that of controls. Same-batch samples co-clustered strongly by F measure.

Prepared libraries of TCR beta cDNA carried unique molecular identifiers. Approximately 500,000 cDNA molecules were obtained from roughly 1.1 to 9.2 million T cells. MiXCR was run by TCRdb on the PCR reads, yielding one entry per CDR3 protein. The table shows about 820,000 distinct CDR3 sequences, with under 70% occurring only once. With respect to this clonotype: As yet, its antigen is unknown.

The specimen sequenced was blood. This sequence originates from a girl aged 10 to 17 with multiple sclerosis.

This CDR3 is CASSIDRGLSSPLHF. CDR3 DNA: TGTGCCAGCAGCATCGACAGGGGGTTGAGCTCACCCCTCCACTTT. The chain couples TRBV7-2 to TRBJ1-6; 9 bases are a match to TRBD1. V shed 5 bases, J shed 10 bases, and the junction held 9 bases outside the gene matches. There are 15 residues in the CDR3. Germline V gene lookup returns CDR1 SGHTA and CDR2 FQGNSA.